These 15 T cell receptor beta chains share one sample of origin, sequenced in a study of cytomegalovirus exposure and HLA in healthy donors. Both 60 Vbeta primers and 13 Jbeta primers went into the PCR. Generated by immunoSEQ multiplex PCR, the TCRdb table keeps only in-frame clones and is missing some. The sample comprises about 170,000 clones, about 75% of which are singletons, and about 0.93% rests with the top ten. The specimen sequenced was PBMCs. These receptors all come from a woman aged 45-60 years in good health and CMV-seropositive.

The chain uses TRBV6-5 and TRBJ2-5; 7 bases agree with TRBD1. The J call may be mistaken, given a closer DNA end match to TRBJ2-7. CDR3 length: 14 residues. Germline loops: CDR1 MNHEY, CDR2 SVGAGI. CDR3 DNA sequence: TGTGCCAGCAGTCAATACAGGGGCTCCTACGAGCAGTACTTC. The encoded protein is CASSQYRGSYEQYF.

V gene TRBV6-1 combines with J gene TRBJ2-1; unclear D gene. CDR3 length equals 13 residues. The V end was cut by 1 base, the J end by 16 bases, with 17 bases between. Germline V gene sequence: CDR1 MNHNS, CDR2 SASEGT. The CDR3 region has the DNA TGTGCCAGCAGTGAAGAGGCAGGCTCAGGCTTATTCTTC. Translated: CASSEEAGSGLFF.

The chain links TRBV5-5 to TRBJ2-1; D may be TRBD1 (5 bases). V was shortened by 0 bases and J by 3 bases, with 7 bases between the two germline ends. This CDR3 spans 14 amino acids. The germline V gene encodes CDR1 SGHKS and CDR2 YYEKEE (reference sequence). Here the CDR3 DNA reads TGTGCCAGCAGCTTGGGACAGTTCTACAATGAGCAGTTCTTC. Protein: CASSLGQFYNEQFF.

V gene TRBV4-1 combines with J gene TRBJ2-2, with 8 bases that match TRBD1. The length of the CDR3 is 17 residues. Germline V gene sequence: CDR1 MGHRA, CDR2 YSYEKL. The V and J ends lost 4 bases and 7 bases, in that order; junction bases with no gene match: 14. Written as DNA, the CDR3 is TGCGCCAGCAGCCCTCCGTTTGGCAGGGGGCAGGGCGGGGAGCTGTTTTTT. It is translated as CASSPPFGRGQGGELFF.

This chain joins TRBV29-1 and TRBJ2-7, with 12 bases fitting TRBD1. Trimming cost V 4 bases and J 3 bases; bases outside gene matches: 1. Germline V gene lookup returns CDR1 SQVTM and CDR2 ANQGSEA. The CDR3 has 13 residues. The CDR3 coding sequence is TGCAGCGTTGGGGACAGGGGGCTCTACGAGCAGTACTTC. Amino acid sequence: CSVGDRGLYEQYF.

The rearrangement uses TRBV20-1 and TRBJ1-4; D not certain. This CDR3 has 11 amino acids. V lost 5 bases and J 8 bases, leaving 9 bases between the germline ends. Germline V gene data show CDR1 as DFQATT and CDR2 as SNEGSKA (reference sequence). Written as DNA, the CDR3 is TGCAGTGCTGCAGGCCTAGAAAAACTGTTTTTT. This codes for CSAAGLEKLFF.

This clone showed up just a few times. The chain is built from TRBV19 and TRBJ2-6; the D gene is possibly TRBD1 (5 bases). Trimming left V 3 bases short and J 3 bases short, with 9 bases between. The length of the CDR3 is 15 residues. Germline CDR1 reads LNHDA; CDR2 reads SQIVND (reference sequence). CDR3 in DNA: TGTGCCAGTAGTATCCCAGGGTATGGGGCCAACGTCCTGACTTTC. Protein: CASSIPGYGANVLTF.

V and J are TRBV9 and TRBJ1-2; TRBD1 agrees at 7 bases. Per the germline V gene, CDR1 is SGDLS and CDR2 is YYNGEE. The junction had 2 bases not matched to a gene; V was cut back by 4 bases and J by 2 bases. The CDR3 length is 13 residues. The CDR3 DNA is TGTGCCAGCAGCCCGACAGGGAACTATGGCTACACCTTC. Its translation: CASSPTGNYGYTF. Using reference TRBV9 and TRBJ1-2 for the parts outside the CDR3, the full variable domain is DSGVTQTPKHLITATGQRVTLRCSPRSGDLSVYWYQQSLDQGLQFLIQYYNGEERAKGNILERFSAQQFPDLHSELNLSSLELGDSALYFCASSPTGNYGYTFGSGTRLTVV.

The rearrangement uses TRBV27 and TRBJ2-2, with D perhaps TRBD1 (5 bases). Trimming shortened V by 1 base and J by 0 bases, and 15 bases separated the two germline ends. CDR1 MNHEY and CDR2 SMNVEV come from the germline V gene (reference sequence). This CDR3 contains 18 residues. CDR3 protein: CASSLFGQVQPNTGELFF. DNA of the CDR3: TGTGCCAGCAGTTTATTCGGACAAGTCCAGCCGAACACCGGGGAGCTGTTTTTT.

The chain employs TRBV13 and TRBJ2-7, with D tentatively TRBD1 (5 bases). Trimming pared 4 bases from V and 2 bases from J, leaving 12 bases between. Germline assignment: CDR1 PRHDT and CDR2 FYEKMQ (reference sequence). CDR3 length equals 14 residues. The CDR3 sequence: CASSSRTRAYEQYF. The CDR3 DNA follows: TGTGCCAGCAGCTCGCGGACACGAGCCTACGAGCAGTACTTC.

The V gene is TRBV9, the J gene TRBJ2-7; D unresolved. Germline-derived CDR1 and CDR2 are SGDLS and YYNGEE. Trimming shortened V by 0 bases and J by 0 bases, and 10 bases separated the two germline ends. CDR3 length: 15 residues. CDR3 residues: CASSVAPESSYEQYF. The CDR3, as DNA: TGTGCCAGCAGCGTAGCCCCCGAGAGCTCCTACGAGCAGTACTTC.

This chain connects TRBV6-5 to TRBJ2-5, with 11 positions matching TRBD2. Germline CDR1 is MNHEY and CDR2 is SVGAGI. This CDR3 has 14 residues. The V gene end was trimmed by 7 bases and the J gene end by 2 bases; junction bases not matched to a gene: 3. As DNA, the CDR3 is TGTGCCAGCAAGACTAGCGGGGAACAAGAGACCCAGTACTTC. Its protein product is CASKTSGEQETQYF.

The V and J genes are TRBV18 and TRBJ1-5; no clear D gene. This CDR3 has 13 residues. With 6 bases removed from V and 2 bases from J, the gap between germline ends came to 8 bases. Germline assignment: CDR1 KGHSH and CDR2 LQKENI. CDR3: CASSPPGNQPQHF. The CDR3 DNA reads TGTGCCAGCTCTCCTCCGGGCAATCAGCCCCAGCATTTT.

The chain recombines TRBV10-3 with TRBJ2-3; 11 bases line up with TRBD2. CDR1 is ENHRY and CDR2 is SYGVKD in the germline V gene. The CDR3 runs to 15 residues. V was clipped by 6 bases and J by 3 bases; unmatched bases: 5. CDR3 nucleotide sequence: TGTGCCATCAGACCGACTAGCGGGGAGACAGATACGCAGTATTTT. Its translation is CAIRPTSGETDTQYF.

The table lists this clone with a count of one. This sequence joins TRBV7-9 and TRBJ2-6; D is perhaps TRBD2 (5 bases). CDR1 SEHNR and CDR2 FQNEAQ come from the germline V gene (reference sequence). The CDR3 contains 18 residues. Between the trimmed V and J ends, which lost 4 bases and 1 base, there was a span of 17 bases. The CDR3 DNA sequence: TGTGCCAGCAGCTCCTCGAACTTACGGAGGTCTGGGGCCAACGTCCTGACTTTC. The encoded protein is CASSSSNLRRSGANVLTF.